One TCR beta chain is described in this entry. Its specificity is not known. This specimen comes from a study of monozygotic twins with inflammatory bowel disease. Study outcomes and limitations: IBD patients shared fewer clonotypes with others than healthy twins, especially with disease activity. Results did not support any single strong IBD-associated signal or clonotype.

Total RNA input per TCR library was approximately 3.5 ug. TCRdb reprocessed the 5' RACE reads and keeps a single row for each CDR3 protein, giving no DNA. This repertoire comprises about 160,000 distinct CDR3 sequences; its ten largest clones make up roughly 2.3%. Germline V gene data show CDR1 as DFQATT and CDR2 as SNEGSKA (reference sequence). CDR3 length equals 15 residues. This chain uses TRBV20-1 with TRBJ2-7; the D call from TCRdb, TRBD2, cannot be confirmed without DNA. Sequencing was done on a sample of blood. This receptor was obtained from a human donor with ulcerative colitis or Crohn's disease, or a healthy co-twin of an affected twin (not recorded which). CDR3 protein: CSAREPGTQTYEQYF.